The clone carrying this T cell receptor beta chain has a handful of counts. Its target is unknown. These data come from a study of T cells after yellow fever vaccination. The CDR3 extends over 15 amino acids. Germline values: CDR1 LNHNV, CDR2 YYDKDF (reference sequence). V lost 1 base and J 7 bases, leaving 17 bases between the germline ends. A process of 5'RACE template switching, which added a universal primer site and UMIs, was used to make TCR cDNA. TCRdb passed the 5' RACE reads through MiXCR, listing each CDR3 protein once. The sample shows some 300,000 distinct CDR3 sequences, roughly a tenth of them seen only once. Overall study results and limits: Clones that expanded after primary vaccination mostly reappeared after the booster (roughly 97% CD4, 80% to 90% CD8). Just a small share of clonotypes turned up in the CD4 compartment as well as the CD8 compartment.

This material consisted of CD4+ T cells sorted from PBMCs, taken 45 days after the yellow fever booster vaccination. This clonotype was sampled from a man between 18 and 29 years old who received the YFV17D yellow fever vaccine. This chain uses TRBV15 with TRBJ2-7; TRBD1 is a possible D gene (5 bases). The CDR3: CATSRGVTAYREQYV. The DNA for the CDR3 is TGTGCCACCAGCAGAGGAGTCACCGCCTACAGGGAGCAGTACGTC.